The 28 T cell receptor beta chains below all came from one sample that was sequenced in a study of T cell responses to AZD1222 COVID-19 vaccine. Assay used: immunoSEQ multiplex PCR; TCRdb lists only in-frame clones, some missing. The sample consists of more than 150,000 clones, 88% of them appearing once. Sequencing used peripheral blood, obtained on day 0 of AZD1222 vaccination. The receptors originated from an adult in good health.

The J gene is TRBJ1-1, the V gene TRBV3-1 (or the pseudogene TRBV3-2); D unresolved. CDR3 size: 15 residues. Per the germline V gene, CDR1 is LGHDT and CDR2 is YNNKEL (reference sequence). V lost 0 bases and J 1 base, leaving 9 bases between the germline ends. The CDR3 sequence: CASSQDLSGNTEAFF. The CDR3, as DNA: TGTGCCAGCAGCCAAGATCTCAGTGGGAACACTGAAGCTTTCTTT.

The CDR3 coding sequence is TGTGCCAGCATTGGGAGCAGGGGTCGAGGTCAGCCCCAGCATTTT. Its protein product is CASIGSRGRGQPQHF. The V gene is TRBV6-5, the J gene TRBJ1-5, with a tentative D call TRBD1 (6 bases). This CDR3 contains 15 residues. Germline loops: CDR1 MNHEY, CDR2 SVGAGI. Trimming stripped 7 bases from V and 6 bases from J, with 19 bases between.

The V call is TRBV28, the J call TRBJ1-4; D ambiguous. From germline, CDR1 is MDHEN and CDR2 SYDVKM. V was pared by 5 bases and J by 0 bases, with 10 bases between. CDR3 size: 15 residues. In DNA form, the CDR3 reads TGTGCCAGCAGTCCACCGCCCGCAACTAATGAAAAACTGTTTTTT. It codes for CASSPPPATNEKLFF.

This chain links TRBV5-1 with TRBJ1-2; 7 bases map to TRBD1. Germline CDR1 is SGHRS and CDR2 is YFSETQ. The V and J ends lost 3 bases and 8 bases, in that order; junction bases with no gene match: 7. The CDR3 is made up of 13 amino acids. The DNA for the CDR3 is TGCGCCAGCAGCTCAAAACAGGGGCTGGGCTACACCTTC. Amino acids: CASSSKQGLGYTF.

The V and J genes are TRBV4-1 and TRBJ2-7; 9 positions match TRBD1. J gave up 3 bases and V 5 bases, and 8 bases lay outside the gene matches. CDR3 length: 15 residues. Germline lookup yields CDR1 MGHRA and CDR2 YSYEKL. CDR3 in DNA: TGCGCCAGCAGCTTGGGTGTGACAGGGGGCTACGAGCAGTACTTC. Translated, it gives CASSLGVTGGYEQYF.

The sample holds a few counts of this clone. The chain links TRBV6-5 to TRBJ1-2; weak D call: TRBD1 (5 bases). The germline V gene encodes CDR1 MNHEY and CDR2 SVGAGI. CDR3 length equals 14 residues. V was trimmed by 4 bases and J by 10 bases, leaving 19 bases between them. CDR3 sequence (DNA): TGTGCCAGCAGTTCCGGGGCGCAGGGAACTTTCTACACCTTC. It translates to CASSSGAQGTFYTF.

J is TRBJ1-5 and V is TRBV19, with a possible D match to TRBD1 (6 bases). The CDR3 spans 15 residues. Trimming left V 5 bases short and J 7 bases short, with 18 bases between. The germline gives CDR1 LNHDA, CDR2 SQIVND (reference sequence). DNA for the CDR3: TGTGCCAGTAGTCAGCAGGGGCAGGGGCCGCAGCCCCAGCATTTT. Protein sequence: CASSQQGQGPQPQHF.

The V gene is TRBV12-5, the J gene TRBJ2-1, with a weak D call TRBD1 (6 bases). Trimming removed 2 bases from V and 5 bases from J, with 19 bases in between. Germline-derived CDR1 and CDR2 are LGHNT and FRNRAP. The CDR3 is made up of 17 amino acids. The CDR3, as DNA: TGTGCTAGTGGTTTGAACCTCGGCAGGGACACGCACAATGAGCAGTTCTTC. Its protein product is CASGLNLGRDTHNEQFF.

The chain employs TRBV6-6 and TRBJ1-2; perhaps TRBD1 as D (6 bases). This CDR3 has 14 residues. Germline CDR1 and CDR2: MNHNY and SVGAGI (reference sequence). Trimming left V 4 bases short and J 3 bases short, with 12 bases between. The CDR3 loop reads CASSSPGTYYGYTF. DNA for the CDR3: TGTGCCAGCAGTTCCCCCGGGACATACTATGGCTACACCTTC.

The gene calls are TRBV11-2 and TRBJ1-2; tentatively, D is TRBD1 (5 bases). Germline CDR1 and CDR2: SGHAT and FQNNGV. The germline V and J ends were trimmed by 5 bases and 5 bases, with 18 bases remaining between them. This CDR3 is 15 amino acids long. CDR3 loop: CASSLGTAGQYGYTF. In DNA form, the CDR3 reads TGTGCCAGCAGCCTGGGGACCGCCGGACAATATGGCTACACCTTC.

This chain links TRBV7-2 with TRBJ1-4; perhaps TRBD1 as D (5 bases). Germline CDR1 SGHTA, CDR2 FQGNSA. V dropped 5 bases and J dropped 0 bases, with 16 bases sitting between them. The CDR3 length is 17 residues. The CDR3 loop reads CASSPRVGGATNEKLFF. Here the CDR3 DNA reads TGTGCCAGCAGCCCTAGGGTGGGGGGGGCAACTAATGAAAAACTGTTTTTT. The complete variable domain, with remaining parts taken from reference TRBV7-2 and TRBJ1-4, reads GAGVSQSPSNKVTEKGKDVELRCDPISGHTALYWYRQSLGQGLEFLIYFQGNSAPDKSGLPSDRFSAERTGGSVSTLTIQRTQQEDSAVYLCASSPRVGGATNEKLFFGSGTQLSVL.

CDR3 DNA sequence: TGTGCCAGCAGTCCCCCCGGCTCCTACAATGAGCAGTTCTTC. Its translation: CASSPPGSYNEQFF. The chain links TRBV28 to TRBJ2-1; no clear D gene. CDR3 length: 14 residues. CDR1 is MDHEN, CDR2 SYDVKM, per germline. Trimming pared 5 bases from V and 0 bases from J, leaving 8 bases between. Filled out from reference TRBV28 and TRBJ2-1, the complete variable domain reads DVKVTQSSRYLVKRTGEKVFLECVQDMDHENMFWYRQDPGLGLRLIYFSYDVKMKEKGDIPEGYSVSREKKERFSLILESASTNQTSMYLCASSPPGSYNEQFFGPGTRLTVL.

The chain couples TRBV30 to TRBJ1-2; no definite D call. Trimming cost V 5 bases and J 3 bases, with 4 bases left between them. The CDR3 sequence is 10 residues long. Germline V gene data show CDR1 as GTSNPN and CDR2 as SVGIG (reference sequence). The DNA of the CDR3 is TGTGCCTGGGGGGACTATGGCTACACCTTC. Translated, it gives CAWGDYGYTF.

The chain has TRBV6-5 and TRBJ1-2, with D unresolved. Trimming left V 5 bases short and J 8 bases short, with 9 bases between. Per the germline V gene, CDR1 is MNHEY and CDR2 is SVGAGI. The CDR3 consists of 11 residues. The chain's CDR3 is CASSNPGGYTF. Written as DNA, the CDR3 is TGTGCCAGCAGTAATCCCGGAGGCTACACCTTC.

The chain joins TRBV28 to TRBJ2-3, with D hard to call. Trimming left V 4 bases short and J 11 bases short, with 10 bases between. Germline CDR1 reads MDHEN; CDR2 reads SYDVKM. The CDR3 is made up of 11 amino acids. In DNA, the CDR3 is TGTGCCAGCAGTTCCCCCCGCATGCAGTATTTT. This translates into CASSSPRMQYF.

The V and J genes are TRBV6-7 and TRBJ2-1; D might be TRBD1 (6 bases). TRBV6-7 is an open reading frame, and its role is uncertain. V was shortened by 4 bases and J by 2 bases, with 9 bases between the two germline ends. The CDR3 extends over 14 amino acids. The CDR3 sequence is CASSSGTPYNEQFF. CDR3 bases: TGTGCCAGCAGTTCAGGGACACCCTACAATGAGCAGTTCTTC.

This clone has only a few counts. This chain uses TRBV10-3 with TRBJ1-6; D is unresolved. V shed 4 bases and J shed 2 bases, with 15 bases lying between them. CDR1 is ENHRY, CDR2 SYGVKD, per germline. This CDR3 spans 17 amino acids. The CDR3 protein is CAISGGDRHTYNSPLHF. DNA of the CDR3: TGTGCCATCAGTGGGGGTGATCGACATACCTATAATTCACCCCTCCACTTT.

The chain links TRBV25-1 to TRBJ2-7; tentatively, D is TRBD1 (6 bases). This CDR3 contains 14 residues. The V gene lost 1 base and the J gene lost 3 bases, with 10 bases spanning the gap. The germline V gene encodes CDR1 MGHDK and CDR2 SYGVNS. The CDR3 DNA follows: TGTGCCAGCAGTGAATGGGACAACCGCTACGAGCAGTACTTC. Translating gives CASSEWDNRYEQYF.

The chain joins TRBV18 to TRBJ1-1, with D tentatively TRBD1 (5 bases). CDR1 and CDR2 from the germline V gene are KGHSH and LQKENI. The CDR3 is made up of 15 amino acids. With 2 bases removed from V and 1 base from J, the gap between germline ends came to 11 bases. The DNA for the CDR3 is TGTGCCAGCTCACCAACGGGGCAGAGGAACACTGAAGCTTTCTTT. Amino acid sequence: CASSPTGQRNTEAFF.

A single count supports this clone. The chain combines TRBV5-1 with TRBJ1-1; 8 bases agree with TRBD1. The V segment lost 3 bases and the J segment 9 bases; nucleotides outside the gene matches: 4. The CDR3 sequence is 12 residues long. Germline values: CDR1 SGHRS, CDR2 YFSETQ. Here the CDR3 reads CASSSGQGQAFF. In nucleotides, the CDR3 is TGCGCCAGCAGCTCCGGACAGGGACAAGCTTTCTTT.

The V call is TRBV12-3 or TRBV12-4, the J call TRBJ1-6; D not resolved. The CDR3 is 12 residues long. Trimming stripped 7 bases from V and 13 bases from J, with 14 bases between. The CDR3 bases are TGTGCCAGCACGGGCAGCTCAGCGCCCCTCCACTTT. It codes for CASTGSSAPLHF.

As DNA, the CDR3 is TGTGCCAGCAGCTTAGGGATCTGGAAGGGGGACTATGGCTACACCTTC. This gives the protein CASSLGIWKGDYGYTF. The chain has TRBV11-2 and TRBJ1-2; D may be TRBD1 (6 bases). The CDR3 runs 16 residues. V was trimmed by 1 base and J by 3 bases, leaving 15 bases between them. In germline, CDR1 is SGHAT, CDR2 FQNNGV.

The J gene is TRBJ2-3, the V gene TRBV12-5; 12 bases match TRBD2. This CDR3 contains 17 residues. CDR1 and CDR2 (germline): LGHNT, FRNRAP. The ends lost 2 bases at V and 2 bases at J; junction bases unmatched: 5. The CDR3 here is CASGLLWTSGTTDTQYF. The CDR3 DNA sequence: TGTGCTAGTGGTTTGCTTTGGACTAGCGGGACCACAGATACGCAGTATTTT.

This chain joins TRBV25-1 and TRBJ2-2, with unresolved D. Germline V lookup: CDR1 MGHDK, CDR2 SYGVNS. The CDR3 extends over 14 amino acids. The V end was cut by 4 bases, the J end by 1 base, with 7 bases between. CDR3 coding DNA: TGTGCCAGCAGTGCTGACCGGAACACCGGGGAGCTGTTTTTT. This encodes CASSADRNTGELFF.

Comment on this clone: This CDR3 is also generated by other DNA sequences in the sample. The J gene is TRBJ1-6, the V gene TRBV7-6; perhaps TRBD1 as D (5 bases). Germline CDR1 reads SGHVS; CDR2 reads FNYEAQ. The CDR3 contains 15 residues. V was clipped by 1 base and J by 5 bases, with 9 bases between them. This CDR3 is CASSLEGRDNSPLHF. Here the CDR3 DNA reads TGTGCCAGCAGCTTAGAGGGCAGGGATAATTCACCCCTCCACTTT.

This chain joins TRBV10-2 and TRBJ2-7, with 9 bases that match TRBD2. Germline V gene sequence: CDR1 WSHSY, CDR2 SAAADI. The CDR3 totals 16 residues. V lost 0 bases to trimming and J lost 4 bases; unmatched junction nucleotides: 7. This chain's CDR3 is CASSESAPAGGYEQYF. The CDR3 DNA reads as TGCGCCAGCAGTGAGTCGGCCCCAGCGGGGGGTTACGAGCAGTACTTC.

The chain joins TRBV19 to TRBJ1-2; 7 bases map to TRBD1. Germline V lookup: CDR1 LNHDA, CDR2 SQIVND (reference sequence). Unmatched junction bases numbered 2, after V lost 8 bases and J lost 5 bases. This CDR3 has 11 residues. CDR3 DNA sequence: TGTGCCAGTCGACAGGGATATGGCTACACCTTC. Protein product: CASRQGYGYTF.

This rearrangement joins TRBV5-1 to TRBJ1-3; 7 nucleotides line up with TRBD1. Germline trimming cut 3 bases from V and 3 bases from J; bases unmatched to any gene: 6. The CDR3 sequence is 15 residues long. From germline, CDR1 is SGHRS and CDR2 YFSETQ. CDR3 sequence reads: CASSSTQGDGNTIYF. The CDR3 coding sequence is TGCGCCAGCAGCTCAACGCAGGGGGATGGAAACACCATATATTTT.